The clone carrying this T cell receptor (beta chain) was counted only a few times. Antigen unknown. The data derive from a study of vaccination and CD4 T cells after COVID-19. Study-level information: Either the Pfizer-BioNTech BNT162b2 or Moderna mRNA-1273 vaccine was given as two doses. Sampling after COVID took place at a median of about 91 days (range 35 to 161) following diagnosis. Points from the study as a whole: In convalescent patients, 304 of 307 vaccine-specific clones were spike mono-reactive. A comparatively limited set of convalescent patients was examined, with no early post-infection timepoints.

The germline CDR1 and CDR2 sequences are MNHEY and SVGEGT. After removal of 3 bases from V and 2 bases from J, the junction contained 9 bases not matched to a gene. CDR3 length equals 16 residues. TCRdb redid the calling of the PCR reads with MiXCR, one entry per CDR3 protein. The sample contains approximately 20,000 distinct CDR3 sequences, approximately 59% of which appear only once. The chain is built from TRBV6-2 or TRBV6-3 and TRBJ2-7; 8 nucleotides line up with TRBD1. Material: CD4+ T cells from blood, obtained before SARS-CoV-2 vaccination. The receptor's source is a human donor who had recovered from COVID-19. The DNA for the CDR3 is TGTGCCAGCAGTTATGAAGGGCCGGACAGGGCCTACGAGCAGTACTTC. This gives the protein CASSYEGPDRAYEQYF.